Described below is a single T cell receptor (beta chain) sequence and its context. The sample is drawn from a study of blood T cell repertoires in COVID-19. Study background: Acute-phase and convalescent COVID-19 samples originated in the United States, Italy and Spain.

The V and J ends lost 4 bases and 8 bases, in that order; junction bases with no gene match: 10. Germline V lookup: CDR1 SEHNR, CDR2 FQNEAQ (reference sequence). This CDR3 is built from 15 residues. Clones were read by immunoSEQ multiplex PCR, and TCRdb kept only the in-frame ones, dropping some. The profile shows some 88,000 clones, 85% to 90% of them singletons. The receptor's source is a woman in her 70s with acute or convalescent COVID-19. Sequenced material: peripheral blood. The chain recombines TRBV7-9 with TRBJ2-1, with 8 bases matching TRBD1. CDR3 sequence reads: CASSSEQGVLYEQFF. CDR3 DNA: TGTGCCAGCAGCTCGGAACAGGGGGTGCTATATGAGCAGTTCTTC.